The 29 T cell receptor beta chains below were found in one sample sequenced in a study of PD-L1 blockade in urothelial cancer. Regarding time point: pretreatment peripheral blood. Assay used: immunoSEQ multiplex PCR; TCRdb lists only in-frame clones, some missing. The data hold 100,000 to 150,000 clones, with roughly 83% observed a single time. The material was PBMCs, obtained around atezolizumab (anti-PD-L1) treatment. These receptors were collected from a man aged 45-65 years with urothelial cancer.

The chain carries TRBV19 and TRBJ2-4; D may be TRBD1 (6 bases). V was trimmed by 7 bases and J by 0 bases, leaving 10 bases between them. Germline V gene data show CDR1 as LNHDA and CDR2 as SQIVND (reference sequence). The CDR3 totals 14 residues. CDR3 sequence reads: CASTPGVAKNIQYF. The CDR3 bases are TGTGCCAGTACCCCAGGGGTAGCCAAAAACATTCAGTACTTC. The variable domain in full, completed from reference TRBV19 and TRBJ2-4, reads DGGITQSPKYLFRKEGQNVTLSCEQNLNHDAMYWYRQDPGQGLRLIYYSQIVNDFQKGDIAEGYSVSREKKESFPLTVTSAQKNPTAFYLCASTPGVAKNIQYFGAGTRLSVL.

The chain carries TRBV15 and TRBJ2-7; D is uncertain. V dropped 0 bases and J dropped 3 bases, with 6 bases sitting between them. Germline assignment: CDR1 LNHNV and CDR2 YYDKDF (reference sequence). The CDR3 runs 13 residues. The CDR3 bases are TGTGCCACCAGCAGAGAACTGAACTACGAGCAGTACTTC. Amino acids: CATSRELNYEQYF.

The chain recombines TRBV6-5 with TRBJ1-1; D gene ambiguous. The CDR3 runs 14 residues. The germline gives CDR1 MNHEY, CDR2 SVGAGI. Trimming stripped 6 bases from V and 1 base from J, with 12 bases between. The CDR3 DNA reads as TGTGCCAGCAGAGATCCGAGATCGAACACTGAAGCTTTCTTT. It translates to CASRDPRSNTEAFF.

V usage is TRBV15 and J usage is TRBJ1-5, with 8 positions matching TRBD1. Germline-derived CDR1 and CDR2 are LNHNV and YYDKDF (reference sequence). The CDR3 is made up of 15 amino acids. The trim removed 3 bases at V and 1 base at J, leaving 2 bases unmatched. The CDR3: CATSRDRVSNQPQHF. Written as DNA, the CDR3 is TGTGCCACCAGCAGGGACAGGGTCAGCAATCAGCCCCAGCATTTT.

This chain joins TRBV11-1 and TRBJ2-7; 7 nucleotides match TRBD2. Germline V gene lookup returns CDR1 SGHAT and CDR2 FQDESV (reference sequence). The J segment lost 5 bases and the V segment lost 3 bases, leaving 19 bases of the junction unmatched. CDR3 size: 18 residues. Written as DNA, the CDR3 is TGTGCCAGCAGCTTCACGGGCCCCTATTTTGCGGGAGATAACGAGCAGTACTTC. Its protein product is CASSFTGPYFAGDNEQYF.

The chain combines TRBV10-3 with TRBJ1-5, with 9 bases that match TRBD1. J was trimmed by 5 bases and V by 0 bases; bases with no gene match: 2. Germline V CDR1 and CDR2: ENHRY, SYGVKD. The CDR3 has 15 residues. CDR3 in amino acids: CAISESGQGDQPQHF. CDR3 sequence (DNA): TGTGCCATCAGTGAGTCGGGACAGGGTGATCAGCCCCAGCATTTT.

This clone appeared a few times. The chain is built from TRBV5-1 and TRBJ2-7, with D tentatively TRBD2 (6 bases). From germline, CDR1 is SGHRS and CDR2 YFSETQ. The CDR3 extends over 13 amino acids. Trimming took 5 bases from V and 2 from J, leaving 11 bases between them. Here the CDR3 reads CASRDGGTYEQYF. CDR3 nucleotides: TGCGCCAGCAGGGATGGCGGGACCTACGAGCAGTACTTC.

The rearrangement joins TRBV10-1 to TRBJ2-7; TRBD2 matches 8 bases. CDR1 is WNHNN and CDR2 is SYGVQD in the germline V gene (reference sequence). The J segment lost 5 bases and the V segment lost 2 bases, leaving 5 bases of the junction unmatched. The CDR3 is 14 amino acids. CDR3 in amino acids: CASSENQRENEQYF. CDR3 nucleotides: TGCGCCAGCAGTGAGAACCAGCGGGAGAACGAGCAGTACTTC.

This chain links TRBV19 with TRBJ1-5, with TRBD1 matching 7 bases. The CDR3 contains 13 residues. Germline V lookup: CDR1 LNHDA, CDR2 SQIVND (reference sequence). After removal of 3 bases from V and 7 bases from J, the junction contained 3 bases not matched to a gene. CDR3 in amino acids: CASSMDRSQPQHF. The CDR3 DNA follows: TGTGCCAGTAGTATGGACAGGTCCCAGCCCCAGCATTTT.

This chain links TRBV28 with TRBJ1-6; TRBD1 might be the D (6 bases). This CDR3 is 14 amino acids long. The V and J ends lost 5 bases and 4 bases respectively, with 9 bases between them. Germline loops: CDR1 MDHEN, CDR2 SYDVKM. In DNA form, the CDR3 reads TGTGCCAGCAGTCCAGACAGGTATAATTCACCCCTCCACTTT. Encoded protein: CASSPDRYNSPLHF.

This clone was observed a few times. The chain links TRBV27 to TRBJ1-2, with 11 bases aligning to TRBD1. This CDR3 is built from 16 residues. V was clipped by 6 bases and J by 8 bases; unmatched bases: 14. Germline assignment: CDR1 MNHEY and CDR2 SMNVEV (reference sequence). This CDR3 reads CASSPGDRGRVGGYTF. In nucleotides, the CDR3 is TGTGCCAGCAGCCCAGGGGACAGGGGGAGAGTGGGGGGCTACACCTTC.

The rearrangement links TRBV6-1 to TRBJ1-1; 7 bases agree with TRBD1. The CDR3 sequence is 15 residues long. V was pared by 7 bases and J by 0 bases, with 8 bases of the junction left unmatched. The V gene's germline CDR1 is MNHNS and CDR2 SASEGT. CDR3 sequence reads: CASKTTGQLNTEAFF. The CDR3 DNA sequence: TGTGCCAGCAAAACGACGGGACAGCTGAACACTGAAGCTTTCTTT.

V usage is TRBV30 and J usage is TRBJ1-6; the D gene is possibly TRBD1 (6 bases). V lost 5 bases, J lost 10 bases, and 15 bases lay in between. The CDR3 sequence is 13 residues long. Germline V gene data show CDR1 as GTSNPN and CDR2 as SVGIG (reference sequence). CDR3 loop: CAWRTVMISPLHF. Written as DNA, the CDR3 is TGTGCCTGGCGGACAGTTATGATATCACCCCTCCACTTT.

The chain is built from TRBV6-1 and TRBJ2-5; D is uncertain. Germline CDR1 is MNHNS and CDR2 is SASEGT. This CDR3 region has 11 residues. The ends were cut back, 7 bases at V and 4 bases at J, with 7 bases in the middle. CDR3 sequence reads: CASTSGETQYF. The CDR3, as DNA: TGTGCCAGCACATCGGGAGAGACCCAGTACTTC.

The V call is TRBV6-9, the J call TRBJ2-7; no definite D call. Germline CDR1 MNHGY, CDR2 SVAAGI. The CDR3 has 14 residues. V lost 5 bases, J lost 6 bases, and 17 bases lay in between. CDR3 protein: CASSDEATPSEQYF. In nucleotides, the CDR3 is TGTGCCAGCAGTGACGAGGCGACTCCAAGCGAGCAGTACTTC.

V usage is TRBV19 and J usage is TRBJ2-5; TRBD1 matches 9 bases. Losses at the gene ends were 9 bases for V and 3 bases for J; bases not matched to a gene: 8. Germline assignment: CDR1 LNHDA and CDR2 SQIVND (reference sequence). The CDR3 extends over 14 amino acids. CDR3 residues: CASKTGGWEETQYF. The CDR3 nucleotides are TGTGCCAGCAAGACAGGGGGTTGGGAAGAGACCCAGTACTTC.

The chain employs TRBV5-5 and TRBJ1-2; D is perhaps TRBD1 (5 bases). The germline V and J ends were trimmed by 3 bases and 8 bases, with 20 bases remaining between them. CDR1 is SGHKS, CDR2 YYEKEE, per germline (reference sequence). The CDR3 contains 15 residues. The CDR3: CASSSGGTLAPGYTF. CDR3 coding DNA: TGTGCCAGCAGCTCGGGCGGGACGCTGGCTCCGGGCTACACCTTC.

The rearrangement links TRBV7-9 to TRBJ2-1; D might be TRBD2 (6 bases). CDR1 SEHNR and CDR2 FQNEAQ come from the germline V gene (reference sequence). The CDR3 covers 14 residues. The V end lost 4 bases, the J end lost 7 bases, and 14 bases lay between the germline ends. The CDR3 reads CASSSPGRGNEQFF. Written as DNA, the CDR3 is TGTGCCAGCAGCTCGCCGGGACGGGGGAATGAGCAGTTCTTC.

The chain recombines TRBV28 with TRBJ1-2, with D tentatively TRBD1 (6 bases). The germline gives CDR1 MDHEN, CDR2 SYDVKM. The CDR3 totals 14 residues. V was trimmed by 1 base and J by 7 bases, leaving 13 bases between them. This chain's CDR3 is CASSLSWGGSGYTF. The CDR3 DNA reads TGTGCCAGCAGTTTATCATGGGGGGGCAGTGGCTACACCTTC.

J is TRBJ2-2 and V is TRBV18, with a possible D match to TRBD1 (6 bases). This CDR3 has 15 amino acids. The V and J ends lost 1 base and 6 bases respectively, with 12 bases between them. The germline V gene has CDR1 KGHSH and CDR2 LQKENI. CDR3 residues: CASSPQTTGPGELFF. CDR3 in DNA: TGTGCCAGCTCACCACAAACGACAGGCCCCGGGGAGCTGTTTTTT.

This sequence joins TRBV28 and TRBJ2-5, with 9 bases matching TRBD1. The CDR3 runs 16 residues. J lost 5 bases, V lost 0 bases, and 7 bases had no gene match. Germline assignment: CDR1 MDHEN and CDR2 SYDVKM. DNA for the CDR3: TGTGCCAGCAGTTTATGGACAGGACAGGGGTCGGAGACCCAGTACTTC. Translating it yields CASSLWTGQGSETQYF.

The V call is TRBV10-3, the J call TRBJ2-1, with 10 bases that match TRBD2. This CDR3 is built from 13 residues. With V trimmed by 10 bases and J by 9 bases, 9 bases remained unmatched. The V gene's germline CDR1 is ENHRY and CDR2 SYGVKD. CDR3: CATSGTSDGEQFF. In DNA form, the CDR3 reads TGTGCCACCTCCGGGACTAGCGATGGTGAGCAGTTCTTC.

The chain recombines TRBV5-1 with TRBJ1-1; the D gene is possibly TRBD1 (5 bases). CDR1 and CDR2 (germline): SGHRS, YFSETQ. Trimming removed 1 base at V and 6 bases at J, with 16 bases between. The CDR3 runs to 15 residues. CDR3 sequence (DNA): TGCGCCAGCAGCTTGTCCTCGGGGGAGGGGTCTGAAGCTTTCTTT. This gives the protein CASSLSSGEGSEAFF. Together with reference TRBV5-1 and TRBJ1-1, the CDR3 gives the full variable domain: KAGVTQTPRYLIKTRGQQVTLSCSPISGHRSVSWYQQTPGQGLQFLFEYFSETQRNKGNFPGRFSGRQFSNSRSEMNVSTLELGDSALYLCASSLSSGEGSEAFFGQGTRLTVV.

This clone was seen a handful of times. This chain uses TRBV7-9 with TRBJ2-3; D is undetermined. Trimming took 5 bases from V and 5 from J, leaving 2 bases between them. Germline lookup yields CDR1 SEHNR and CDR2 FQNEAQ (reference sequence). The CDR3 consists of 10 residues. Here the CDR3 reads CASSRDTQYF. CDR3 nucleotides: TGTGCCAGCAGCCGAGATACGCAGTATTTT.

The chain is built from TRBV5-5 and TRBJ2-1; TRBD1 aligns across 8 bases. The CDR3 has 15 amino acids. Unmatched junction bases numbered 15, after V lost 7 bases and J lost 9 bases. CDR1 SGHKS and CDR2 YYEKEE come from the germline V gene (reference sequence). CDR3 region: CASCLRGRGQGEQFF. The CDR3 DNA follows: TGTGCCAGCTGCCTTAGGGGCAGGGGGCAGGGTGAGCAGTTCTTC.

Concerning this clone: One end of the junction does not line up with germline, which may come from a read error. This CDR3 reads CASSLDSFNEQFF. CDR3 DNA: TGTGCTAGCAGCTTAGATTCCTTCAATGAGCAGTTCTTC. V gene TRBV7-7 combines with J gene TRBJ2-1; D is undetermined. The germline V gene has CDR1 SSHAT and CDR2 FNYEAQ (reference sequence). This CDR3 is 13 amino acids long.

This rearrangement joins TRBV27 to TRBJ2-7; the match to TRBD1 covers 8 bases. The germline CDR1 and CDR2 sequences are MNHEY and SMNVEV (reference sequence). Unmatched junction bases numbered 5, after V lost 2 bases and J lost 5 bases. This CDR3 spans 14 amino acids. The CDR3 is CASSLRNRGDEQYF. In nucleotides, the CDR3 is TGTGCCAGCAGTTTACGGAACAGGGGGGACGAGCAGTACTTC.

This clone has more than one count but fewer than ten. The chain links TRBV5-1 to TRBJ2-7; 7 positions match TRBD2. CDR1 and CDR2 (germline): SGHRS, YFSETQ. After removal of 8 bases from V and 2 bases from J, the junction contained 7 bases not matched to a gene. The CDR3 has 13 amino acids. The CDR3 sequence is CARNGTNPYEQYF. The CDR3 nucleotides read TGCGCCAGGAACGGGACTAATCCCTACGAGCAGTACTTC. The complete variable domain, with remaining parts taken from reference TRBV5-1 and TRBJ2-7, reads KAGVTQTPRYLIKTRGQQVTLSCSPISGHRSVSWYQQTPGQGLQFLFEYFSETQRNKGNFPGRFSGRQFSNSRSEMNVSTLELGDSALYLCARNGTNPYEQYFGPGTRLTVT.

The chain couples TRBV5-1 to TRBJ1-2; TRBD1 agrees at 9 bases. The CDR3 loop spans 14 amino acids. Germline V CDR1 and CDR2: SGHRS, YFSETQ. The trim removed 4 bases at V and 6 bases at J, leaving 7 bases unmatched. This chain's CDR3 is CASSPNRGPDGYTF. The CDR3 DNA follows: TGCGCCAGCAGCCCAAACAGGGGGCCTGATGGCTACACCTTC.